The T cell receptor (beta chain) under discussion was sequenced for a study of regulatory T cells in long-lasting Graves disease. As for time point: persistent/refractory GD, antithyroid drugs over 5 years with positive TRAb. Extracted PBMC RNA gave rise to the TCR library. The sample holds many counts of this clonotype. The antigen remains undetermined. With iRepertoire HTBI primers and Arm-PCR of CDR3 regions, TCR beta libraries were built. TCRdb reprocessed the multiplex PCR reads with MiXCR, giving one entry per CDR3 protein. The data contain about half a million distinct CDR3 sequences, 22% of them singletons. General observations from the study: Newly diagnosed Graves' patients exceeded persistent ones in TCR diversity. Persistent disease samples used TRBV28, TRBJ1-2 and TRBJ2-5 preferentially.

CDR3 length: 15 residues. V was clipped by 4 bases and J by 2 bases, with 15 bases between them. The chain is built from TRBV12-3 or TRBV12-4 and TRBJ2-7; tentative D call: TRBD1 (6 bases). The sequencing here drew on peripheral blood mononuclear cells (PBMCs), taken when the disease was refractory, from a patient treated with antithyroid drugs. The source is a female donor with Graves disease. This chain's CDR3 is CASSSPGHGTYEQYF. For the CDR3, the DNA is TGTGCCAGCAGTTCCCCGGGACACGGCACCTACGAGCAGTACTTC.